The 27 T cell receptor beta chains presented below share a single source sample, sequenced in a study of cytomegalovirus exposure and HLA in healthy donors. Primers for the PCR totalled 60 Vbeta and 13 Jbeta. Generated by immunoSEQ multiplex PCR, the TCRdb table keeps only in-frame clones and is missing some. The table counts about 200,000 clones; 0.9% to 1.4% lies in the top ten. Sequenced material: PBMCs. Every receptor here comes from a girl under 10 years old in good health and CMV-seropositive.

The chain has TRBV5-6 and TRBJ2-5; TRBD1 agrees at 9 bases. The V gene's germline CDR1 is SGHDT and CDR2 YYEEEE. The V segment lost 3 bases and the J segment 4 bases; nucleotides outside the gene matches: 10. The CDR3 is made up of 16 amino acids. The CDR3 bases are TGTGCCAGCAGCTCCGGGACAGGGATCAAGGGAGAGACCCAGTACTTC. Translated, it gives CASSSGTGIKGETQYF.

This chain joins TRBV19 and TRBJ2-3; TRBD2 might be the D (6 bases). The V end lost 5 bases, the J end lost 1 base, and 13 bases lay between the germline ends. The CDR3 sequence is 15 residues long. Per the germline V gene, CDR1 is LNHDA and CDR2 is SQIVND (reference sequence). CDR3 sequence reads: CASSPTSRGTDTQYF. CDR3 nucleotides: TGTGCCAGTAGTCCGACTAGTCGGGGCACAGATACGCAGTATTTT. Filled out from reference TRBV19 and TRBJ2-3, the complete variable domain reads DGGITQSPKYLFRKEGQNVTLSCEQNLNHDAMYWYRQDPGQGLRLIYYSQIVNDFQKGDIAEGYSVSREKKESFPLTVTSAQKNPTAFYLCASSPTSRGTDTQYFGPGTRLTVL.

This chain joins TRBV6-5 and TRBJ1-2; D not certain. The CDR3 totals 14 residues. Per germline, CDR1 MNHEY and CDR2 SVGAGI. Trimming stripped 1 base from V and 6 bases from J, with 12 bases between. CDR3 in amino acids: CASSYFPAVDGYTF. The CDR3, as DNA: TGTGCCAGCAGTTACTTCCCGGCGGTGGATGGCTACACCTTC.

V usage is TRBV6-4 and J usage is TRBJ2-1, with 7 bases that match TRBD2. Unmatched junction bases numbered 5, after V lost 1 base and J lost 5 bases. The CDR3 covers 15 residues. Germline CDR1 reads MRHNA; CDR2 reads SNTAGT. CDR3 DNA: TGTGCCAGCAGTGACTTGGCGGGAGTACACAATGAGCAGTTCTTC. It yields the protein CASSDLAGVHNEQFF.

The chain uses TRBV4-1 and TRBJ2-3, with D unresolved. The CDR3 covers 17 residues. Germline assignment: CDR1 MGHRA and CDR2 YSYEKL. Trimming pared 3 bases from V and 1 base from J, leaving 17 bases between. CDR3 nucleotide sequence: TGCGCCAGCAGCCAGGCTACGGGTCCACATGGCACAGATACGCAGTATTTT. The encoded protein is CASSQATGPHGTDTQYF.

The chain uses TRBV28 and TRBJ1-4; 9 nucleotides align to TRBD1. There are 16 residues in the CDR3. Germline CDR1 MDHEN, CDR2 SYDVKM. V was clipped by 3 bases and J by 7 bases; unmatched bases: 9. The CDR3 DNA sequence: TGTGCCAGCAGTTTCCCCTCCGGGACAGGGTTTGAAAAACTGTTTTTT. This encodes CASSFPSGTGFEKLFF. Complete variable domain (other parts from reference TRBV28 and TRBJ1-4): DVKVTQSSRYLVKRTGEKVFLECVQDMDHENMFWYRQDPGLGLRLIYFSYDVKMKEKGDIPEGYSVSREKKERFSLILESASTNQTSMYLCASSFPSGTGFEKLFFGSGTQLSVL.

CDR3 residues: CASSPGTGSEKLFF. CDR3 sequence (DNA): TGCGCCAGCAGCCCCGGGACAGGGTCTGAAAAACTGTTTTTT. The J gene is TRBJ1-4, the V gene TRBV5-1, with TRBD1 matching over 9 bases. This CDR3 spans 14 amino acids. CDR1 is SGHRS, CDR2 YFSETQ, per germline. The junction had 5 bases not matched to a gene; V was cut back by 4 bases and J by 7 bases.

The genes are TRBV19 and TRBJ2-1; the match to TRBD2 covers 14 bases. With 3 bases clipped from V and 7 bases from J, the junction kept 5 bases outside the gene matches. The CDR3 contains 16 residues. Germline V gene lookup returns CDR1 LNHDA and CDR2 SQIVND (reference sequence). In DNA form, the CDR3 reads TGTGCCAGTAGTATTGGACTAGCGGGAGGTAAAAATGAGCAGTTCTTC. Its protein product is CASSIGLAGGKNEQFF.

The chain carries TRBV5-1 and TRBJ2-1, with 14 nucleotides matching TRBD2. Germline loops: CDR1 SGHRS, CDR2 YFSETQ. Trimming took 4 bases from V and 7 from J; bases not matched to a gene: 7. The length of the CDR3 is 16 residues. CDR3 DNA sequence: TGCGCCAGCAGCCACTCCGGGACTAGCGGGAGAAATGAGCAGTTCTTC. It codes for CASSHSGTSGRNEQFF.

The chain has TRBV6-1 and TRBJ2-7; 8 nucleotides align to TRBD2. The CDR3 totals 14 residues. Germline V gene data show CDR1 as MNHNS and CDR2 as SASEGT. Trimming removed 6 bases from V and 3 bases from J; junction bases left unmatched: 7. In nucleotides, the CDR3 is TGTGCCAGCAGATCAGCGGGAGTCGTCTACGAGCAGTACTTC. Protein: CASRSAGVVYEQYF.

Details on this clone: A read error may account for a junction end that differs from germline. The chain has TRBV25-1 and TRBJ2-1; D possibly corresponds to TRBD2 (5 bases). The CDR3 covers 15 residues. The germline gives CDR1 MGHDK, CDR2 SYGVNS. The CDR3 is CASSAHRGTYNGQFF. Written as DNA, the CDR3 is TGTGCCAGCAGCGCGCACCGGGGTACCTACAATGGGCAGTTCTTC.

The J gene is TRBJ2-5, the V gene TRBV5-1; a possible D gene is TRBD1 (5 bases). Trimming removed 0 bases from V and 1 base from J, with 7 bases in between. The germline V gene has CDR1 SGHRS and CDR2 YFSETQ. CDR3 length: 14 residues. The CDR3, as DNA: TGCGCCAGCAGCTTGGGACAGCCCCAAGAGACCCAGTACTTC. This encodes CASSLGQPQETQYF.

This chain uses TRBV5-4 with TRBJ1-4; D not certain. The CDR3 loop spans 15 amino acids. V was shortened by 5 bases and J by 2 bases, with 13 bases between the two germline ends. Per the germline V gene, CDR1 is SGHNT and CDR2 is YYREEE (reference sequence). CDR3 sequence (DNA): TGTGCCAGCAGTGATGGAGGAGCTACTAATGAAAAACTGTTTTTT. The encoded protein is CASSDGGATNEKLFF.

J is TRBJ2-3 and V is TRBV29-1; TRBD1 is a possible D gene (6 bases). The CDR3 runs to 13 residues. The V gene lost 4 bases and the J gene lost 1 base, with 9 bases spanning the gap. The germline V gene encodes CDR1 SQVTM and CDR2 ANQGSEA. CDR3 amino acids: CSVGQVGTDTQYF. The CDR3 DNA reads TGCAGCGTTGGACAGGTGGGCACAGATACGCAGTATTTT.

This chain uses TRBV29-1 with TRBJ2-3; 12 bases match TRBD1. This CDR3 comprises 16 residues. The germline gives CDR1 SQVTM, CDR2 ANQGSEA. With V trimmed by 4 bases and J by 1 base, 6 bases remained unmatched. CDR3 region: CSVGGRDRGRTDTQYF. For the CDR3, the DNA is TGCAGCGTTGGGGGCCGGGACAGGGGGCGCACAGATACGCAGTATTTT.

V is TRBV6-1 and J is TRBJ1-4; D may be TRBD1 (5 bases). CDR3 size: 14 residues. Germline V gives CDR1 MNHNS, CDR2 SASEGT. V lost 2 bases, J lost 6 bases, and 10 bases lay in between. CDR3 coding DNA: TGTGCCAGCAGTGAATCGGGGGGGGATGAAAAACTGTTTTTT. Translation gives CASSESGGDEKLFF.

The chain has TRBV21-1 and TRBJ1-1; TRBD1, the D gene given by the table, was not confirmed from the DNA. TRBV21-1 is an annotated pseudogene. This CDR3 has 17 amino acids. The CDR3 here is CAKNYRGRKLLDTEAFF. For the CDR3, the DNA is TGTGCCAAGAACTACAGGGGGCGTAAGCTATTAGACACTGAAGCTTTCTTT.

V gene TRBV30 combines with J gene TRBJ2-7; 7 bases align to TRBD2. Germline CDR1 is GTSNPN and CDR2 is SVGIG (reference sequence). Trimming cost V 5 bases and J 6 bases; bases outside gene matches: 7. There are 12 residues in the CDR3. CDR3 sequence reads: CAWGGVGLEQYF. The CDR3 DNA follows: TGTGCCTGGGGGGGGGTGGGCCTCGAGCAGTACTTC.

The J gene is TRBJ2-1, the V gene TRBV5-4; tentative D call: TRBD2 (6 bases). The CDR3 covers 15 residues. With 1 base removed from V and 6 bases from J, the gap between germline ends came to 14 bases. Germline lookup yields CDR1 SGHNT and CDR2 YYREEE (reference sequence). CDR3 in DNA: TGTGCCAGCAGCTTGTTGGGCGGGAATGGCAATGAGCAGTTCTTC. Translation: CASSLLGGNGNEQFF.

J is TRBJ1-2 and V is TRBV11-2; D not resolved. The CDR3 covers 13 residues. V was trimmed by 3 bases and J by 6 bases, leaving 11 bases between them. Germline V CDR1 and CDR2: SGHAT, FQNNGV. The CDR3 DNA sequence: TGTGCCAGCAGCTTGACCAGGTTCAATGGCTACACCTTC. Translating gives CASSLTRFNGYTF.

This chain connects TRBV9 to TRBJ2-7; 9 bases align to TRBD1. The V and J ends lost 4 bases and 4 bases, in that order; junction bases with no gene match: 9. The CDR3 consists of 15 residues. CDR1 is SGDLS and CDR2 is YYNGEE in the germline V gene. The chain's CDR3 is CASSSRDRDLYEQYF. CDR3 DNA sequence: TGTGCCAGCAGCTCCAGGGACAGGGATCTTTACGAGCAGTACTTC.

The V call is TRBV11-2, the J call TRBJ2-5, with a tentative D call TRBD2 (6 bases). Germline CDR1 SGHAT, CDR2 FQNNGV. The ends were cut back, 4 bases at V and 5 bases at J, with 11 bases in the middle. The CDR3 contains 13 residues. The CDR3 spells CASSSALAETQYF. The DNA of the CDR3 is TGTGCCAGCAGCTCCGCTCTAGCGGAGACCCAGTACTTC. Filled out from reference TRBV11-2 and TRBJ2-5, the complete variable domain reads EAGVAQSPRYKIIEKRQSVAFWCNPISGHATLYWYQQILGQGPKLLIQFQNNGVVDDSQLPKDRFSAERLKGVDSTLKIQPAKLEDSAVYLCASSSALAETQYFGPGTRLLVL.

This chain links TRBV6-1 with TRBJ2-1, with a tentative D call TRBD2 (5 bases). V lost 4 bases to trimming and J lost 3 bases, with 13 bases between them. Per germline, CDR1 MNHNS and CDR2 SASEGT. This CDR3 spans 15 amino acids. Here the CDR3 reads CASSGEGGSYNEQFF. CDR3 DNA sequence: TGTGCCAGCAGTGGTGAGGGTGGAAGCTACAATGAGCAGTTCTTC.

Here the CDR3 reads CSVGQGQNEQYF. The CDR3 DNA reads as TGCAGCGTTGGACAGGGGCAGAACGAGCAGTACTTC. The gene calls are TRBV29-1 and TRBJ2-7; 8 positions match TRBD1. This CDR3 spans 12 amino acids. Germline lookup yields CDR1 SQVTM and CDR2 ANQGSEA. V lost 4 bases, J lost 5 bases, and 4 bases stayed unmatched.

The CDR3 protein is CASSFLVGGFGKLFF. CDR3 sequence (DNA): TGTGCCAGCAGTTTTTTGGTAGGGGGCTTTGGAAAACTGTTTTTT. V gene TRBV28 combines with J gene TRBJ1-4; 7 bases agree with TRBD1. CDR1 is MDHEN and CDR2 is SYDVKM in the germline V gene. The junction had 11 bases not matched to a gene; V was cut back by 3 bases and J by 10 bases. The CDR3 loop spans 15 amino acids.

This chain connects TRBV9 to TRBJ1-3, with 10 bases matching TRBD1. The J segment lost 5 bases and the V segment lost 2 bases, leaving 7 bases of the junction unmatched. CDR1 SGDLS and CDR2 YYNGEE come from the germline V gene. CDR3 size: 16 residues. CDR3 loop: CASSVDRGRVRNTIYF. In DNA form, the CDR3 reads TGTGCCAGCAGCGTTGACAGGGGGCGAGTTCGAAACACCATATATTTT. Combining the CDR3 with reference TRBV9 and TRBJ1-3 gives the whole variable domain DSGVTQTPKHLITATGQRVTLRCSPRSGDLSVYWYQQSLDQGLQFLIQYYNGEERAKGNILERFSAQQFPDLHSELNLSSLELGDSALYFCASSVDRGRVRNTIYFGEGSWLTVV.

The chain has TRBV28 and TRBJ2-7, with a possible D match to TRBD2 (7 bases). The CDR3 is 15 amino acids. Trimming stripped 6 bases from V and 5 bases from J, with 20 bases between. The germline CDR1 and CDR2 sequences are MDHEN and SYDVKM. CDR3 sequence (DNA): TGTGCCAGCAGCTCCCCTGGGGGGGCGCGAGACGAGCAGTACTTC. Its translation is CASSSPGGARDEQYF.